The following is a T cell receptor beta chain sequence with its context. What it binds is not known. These data are taken from a study of Ad26.COV2.S vaccination and SARS-CoV-2 variants. Study-level background: Ad26.COV2.S arm of COV1001 included the donor. Administration of Ad26.COV2.S was intramuscular, either once or twice 56 days apart. Study observations and caveats: Those who received vaccine or placebo ended up with similar non-spike TCR breadth. Those who received the vaccine showed greater spike-specific TCR breadth than those given placebo.

This CDR3 has 14 amino acids. With V trimmed by 5 bases and J by 4 bases, 2 bases remained unmatched. Germline V lookup: CDR1 MNHEY, CDR2 SVGAGI. Only in-frame clones appear in the TCRdb table, and some are missing; sequencing was by immunoSEQ multiplex PCR. The sample comprises 400,000 to 450,000 clones, about 93% of which are singletons, and 10% to 15% rests with the top ten. Treatment here: around 19 received Ad26.COV2.S at low or high dose, single or two shots; roughly 5 received placebo; per-sample allocation not given. Following the first vaccine or placebo injection, samples were taken on day 63.

This clonotype was sampled from a person aged 18-65 years who received the Ad26.COV2.S COVID-19 vaccine or a placebo. The V call is TRBV6-5, the J call TRBJ2-2, with TRBD1 matching over 9 bases. The sequences come from peripheral blood, collected in a trial of Ad26.COV2.S vaccine versus placebo. The DNA for the CDR3 is TGTGCCAGCAGTCTGACAGGGGGCACCGGGGAGCTGTTTTTT. Its translation: CASSLTGGTGELFF.